The rows below give T cell receptor beta chains drawn from one sample of a study of T-cell reconstitution after alpha-beta-depleted transplantation in children. Using its own MiXCR run on the PCR reads, TCRdb lists one record per CDR3 protein. The sample consists of a few hundred thousand distinct CDR3 sequences, 9.9% of them appearing once. The sample in question was PBMCs from the stem cell graft donor, obtained from the stem cell graft. The receptor source for this set is a human donor who donated a stem cell graft to a child with SCID. CDR3s leave out the opening cysteine and the closing phenylalanine or tryptophan. Fields, in order: clone size, V gene, J gene, CDR3 protein. Not every row has a clone size; where given, it reads once, few, many or a size class.

few	TRBV7-2	TRBJ2-1	ASSLSLRRSSNEQF
few	TRBV20-1	TRBJ2-7	SASGTFGSYEQY
few	TRBV20-1	TRBJ1-1	SAPLGGWGTEAF
few	TRBV12-3/TRBV12-4	TRBJ1-4	ASSPPLGMANEKLF
few	TRBV18	TRBJ2-6	ASSPLGGSGANVLT
NA	TRBV6-1	TRBJ2-5	ASRSPGQGVRETQY
few	TRBV24-1	TRBJ1-2	ATSDLFGYT
once	TRBV11-2	TRBJ2-1	ASSLAPSGLYNEQF
few	TRBV5-1	TRBJ2-7	ASSVTGVHEQY
NA	TRBV23-1	TRBJ2-2	ASSPFDTGELF
many	TRBV5-1	TRBJ1-5	ASSFGTGNQPQH
few	TRBV7-9	TRBJ2-7	ASSLEDTAYEQY
NA	TRBV5-1	TRBJ2-3	ASRVSDTQY
few	TRBV10-3	TRBJ2-2	AIRVHTGELF
few	TRBV7-8	TRBJ2-4	ASSLAGTGGANIQY
few	TRBV18	TRBJ1-2	ASSPLRVEGWGYT
NA	TRBV6-5	TRBJ2-7	ASSYSADGTYEQY
NA	TRBV5-1	TRBJ2-1	ASSLVANKLVQTKEQF
many	TRBV5-1	TRBJ2-1	ASSWDSYNEQF
NA	TRBV13	TRBJ2-1	ASSTWRQGAAEQF
NA	TRBV5-1	TRBJ2-7	ASSSDGFSYEQY
NA	TRBV20-1	TRBJ2-7	SANGQGAYEQY
many	TRBV2	TRBJ2-1	ASRVPGIYNEQF
many	TRBV7-2	TRBJ2-2	ASSTRENYGELF
once	TRBV5-4	TRBJ1-4	ASSPGPGATNEKLF
few	TRBV15	TRBJ2-7	ATSRVPTGQTYEQY
NA	TRBV21-1	TRBJ1-6	ASSIRSKRDSYSRGSYNSPLH
NA	TRBV9	TRBJ2-3	ASSVGGNTQY
few	TRBV20-1	TRBJ2-5	SASWSGGLQETQY
many	TRBV5-1	TRBJ1-1	ASTPSRTASEAF
NA	TRBV20-1	TRBJ1-6	SARQGSGNSPLH
NA	TRBV5-4	TRBJ1-2	ASSTDRDLGYT
NA	TRBV5-6	TRBJ2-2	ASSFLNRATGELF
many	TRBV12-3/TRBV12-4	TRBJ1-1	ASISEVLNTEAF
few	TRBV12-3/TRBV12-4	TRBJ2-1	ASSLVSGGANEQF
many	TRBV11-2	TRBJ2-1	ASSLGERYEQF
NA	TRBV5-4	TRBJ2-7	ASSLELRGINLSPLDLSSYEQY
NA	TRBV5-1	TRBJ2-7	ASTFGTGFFYEQY
few	TRBV10-3	TRBJ2-1	AISVGAPNEQF
many	TRBV25-1	TRBJ2-4	ASSEWGGSNPIQY
NA	TRBV20-1	TRBJ2-1	SASGVNEQF
many	TRBV7-8	TRBJ2-1	ASRGGNEQF
NA	TRBV12-3/TRBV12-4	TRBJ2-7	ASRGQRAPYEQY
once	TRBV5-6	TRBJ2-7	ASGPGPVCYEQY
NA	TRBV3-1	TRBJ2-2	ASSPSRTGTGELF
many	TRBV18	TRBJ2-1	ASTLFGTEGEQF
few	TRBV27	TRBJ2-7	ASSSYRGDYEQY
few	TRBV5-5	TRBJ2-7	ASSLYRGPYEQY
NA	TRBV3-1	TRBJ1-6	ASRLGTGEYSPLH
few	TRBV16	TRBJ2-5	ASSHDRYQETQY
NA	TRBV20-1	TRBJ1-2	SARESTDWGYT
many	TRBV2	TRBJ1-5	ASSVGGLKPQH
few	TRBV5-1	TRBJ2-2	ASSLSTTTGELF